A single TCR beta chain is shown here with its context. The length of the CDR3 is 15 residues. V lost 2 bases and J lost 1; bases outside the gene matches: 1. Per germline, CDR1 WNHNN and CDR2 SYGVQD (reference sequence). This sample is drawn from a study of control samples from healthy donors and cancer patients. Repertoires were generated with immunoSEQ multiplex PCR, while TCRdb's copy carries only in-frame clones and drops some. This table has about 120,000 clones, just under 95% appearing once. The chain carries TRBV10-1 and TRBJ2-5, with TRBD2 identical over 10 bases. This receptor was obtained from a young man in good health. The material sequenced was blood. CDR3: CASSEVAGGQETQYF. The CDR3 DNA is TGCGCCAGCAGTGAGGTAGCGGGGGGCCAAGAGACCCAGTACTTC.